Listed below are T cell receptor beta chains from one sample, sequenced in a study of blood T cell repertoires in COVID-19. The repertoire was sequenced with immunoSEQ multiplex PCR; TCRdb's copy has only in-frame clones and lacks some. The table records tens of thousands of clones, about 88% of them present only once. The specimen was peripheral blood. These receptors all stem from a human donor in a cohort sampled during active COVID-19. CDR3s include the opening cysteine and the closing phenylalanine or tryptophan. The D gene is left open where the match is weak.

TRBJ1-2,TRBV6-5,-,TGTGCCAGCAGTAGAACAGGGTTCTATGGCTACACCTTC,CASSRTGFYGYTF
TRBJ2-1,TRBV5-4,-,TGTGCCAGCAGCTTGGGTGGGGGGGCCGTCAATGAGCAGTTCTTC,CASSLGGGAVNEQFF
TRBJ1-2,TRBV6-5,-,TGTGCCAGCAGTTACGGGGGACTGAACTATGGCTACACCTTC,CASSYGGLNYGYTF
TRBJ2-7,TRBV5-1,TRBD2,TGCGCCAGCAGCGCAACTAGCGGGAGCTCCTACGAGCAGTACTTC,CASSATSGSSYEQYF
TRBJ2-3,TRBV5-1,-,TGCGCCAGCAGCTACGGGGACTCGCTGGTTGGAGATACGCAGTATTTT,CASSYGDSLVGDTQYF
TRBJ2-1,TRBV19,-,TGTGCCAGTAGTCCCGGGGCGGGGATGTCCAATGAGCAGTTCTTC,CASSPGAGMSNEQFF
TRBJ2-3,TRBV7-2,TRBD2,TGTGCCAGCAGCCCTTTAGCGGGGGGGCTCAAGCAGTATTTT,CASSPLAGGLKQYF
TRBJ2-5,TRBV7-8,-,TGTGCCAGCAGCTTAGGGATTCTGGAGGGACAAGAGACCCAGTACTTC,CASSLGILEGQETQYF
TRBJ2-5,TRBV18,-,TGTGCCAGCTCACCCGTACAATGGGGGCGTGAGACCCAGTACTTC,CASSPVQWGRETQYF
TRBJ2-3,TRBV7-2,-,TGTGCCAGCAGCTTAGCGGGGGGAATAGATACGCAGTATTTT,CASSLAGGIDTQYF
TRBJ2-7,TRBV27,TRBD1,TGTGCCAGCAGCCGAGTAAGCAGGGGGCAAGAAGACGAGCAGTACTTC,CASSRVSRGQEDEQYF
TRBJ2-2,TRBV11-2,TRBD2,TGTGCCAGCAGCTCCCGGACTAGCGGGATACCGAACACCGGGGAGCTGTTTTTT,CASSSRTSGIPNTGELFF
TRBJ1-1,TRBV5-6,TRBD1,TGTGCCAGCAGCTGGGGACAGGGGGCTGCTGAAGCTTTCTTT,CASSWGQGAAEAFF
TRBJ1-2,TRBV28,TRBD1,TGTGCCAGCAGTTTATCGAGACAGGGAAAAGGTGGCTACACCTTC,CASSLSRQGKGGYTF
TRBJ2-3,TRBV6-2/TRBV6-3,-,TGTGCCAGCAGTTACCCCGGAGGCAGCACAGATACGCAGTATTTT,CASSYPGGSTDTQYF